The clone carrying this T cell receptor beta chain came up a few times. Its antigen is currently unknown. Germline V gene lookup returns CDR1 SEHNR and CDR2 FQNEAQ (reference sequence). This CDR3 has 16 amino acids. V lost 4 bases and J lost 0; bases outside the gene matches: 5. This record comes from a study of radiotherapy plus CTLA-4 blockade in lung cancer. Study in general: Of the patients, 15% to 20% showed objective responses and roughly 31% attained disease control.

TCRdb's copy holds only in-frame clones and misses some; the assay was immunoSEQ multiplex PCR. The sample holds about 40,000 clones, 79% seen once. The study's findings and limits: In blood, early T cell clone dynamics reportedly predicted response best, together with interferon-beta.

Receiving focal radiation plus CTLA-4 blockade with ipilimumab were patients who had chemo-refractory metastatic non-small-cell lung cancer. This sequence originates from a human donor with non-small cell lung cancer that progressed on radiotherapy plus ipilimumab. V usage is TRBV7-9 and J usage is TRBJ1-5; TRBD1 matches 8 bases. Sequenced here: peripheral blood, sampled from a patient treated with radiotherapy plus ipilimumab. The CDR3: CASSSTGDFSNQPQHF. The CDR3 nucleotides read TGTGCCAGCAGCTCGACAGGGGATTTTAGCAATCAGCCCCAGCATTTT.